The 5 T cell receptor beta chains below were found in one sample sequenced in a study of blood T cell repertoires in COVID-19. The data were produced by immunoSEQ multiplex PCR, yet TCRdb's version contains in-frame clones alone and is incomplete. The sample has about 470,000 clones, around 87% seen once; the top ten hold under 0.75%. Sequencing input: PBMCs or T cells enriched from blood (not recorded which). The receptors originated from a young woman who had recovered from COVID-19.

The chain uses TRBV10-2 and TRBJ2-5; D possibly corresponds to TRBD2 (5 bases). Trimming stripped 5 bases from V and 5 bases from J, with 6 bases between. The CDR3 spans 11 residues. Looked up from germline, CDR1 is WSHSY and CDR2 is SAAADI. The CDR3 nucleotides read TGCGCCAGCAGTTCGGGGGAGACCCAGTACTTC. Translation gives CASSSGETQYF.

The chain uses TRBV12-3 or TRBV12-4 and TRBJ1-1, with D hard to call. V was clipped by 4 bases and J by 0 bases, with 6 bases between them. CDR3 length: 13 amino acids. CDR3 coding DNA: TGTGCCAGCAGTTCGCGGTTGAACACTGAAGCTTTCTTT. It translates to CASSSRLNTEAFF.

This chain links TRBV29-1 with TRBJ1-5, with D hard to call. V was clipped by 5 bases and J by 1 base, with 9 bases between them. The CDR3 loop spans 13 amino acids. The germline V gene has CDR1 SQVTM and CDR2 ANQGSEA. The CDR3 sequence: CSVTTSSNQPQHF. Here the CDR3 DNA reads TGCAGCGTTACAACGTCGAGCAATCAGCCCCAGCATTTT.

This chain connects TRBV7-9 to TRBJ1-1, with D perhaps matching TRBD1 (6 bases). Trimming stripped 1 base from V and 8 bases from J, with 11 bases between. This CDR3 comprises 13 residues. Looked up from germline, CDR1 is SEHNR and CDR2 is FQNEAQ (reference sequence). This chain's CDR3 is CASSLVYGQEAFF. CDR3 nucleotide sequence: TGTGCCAGCAGCTTAGTGTACGGACAGGAAGCTTTCTTT.

CDR3 sequence (DNA): TGTGCCAGCAGCCTGACAGGGTTAGGCAATCAGCCCCAGCATTTT. Protein: CASSLTGLGNQPQHF. The chain uses TRBV2 and TRBJ1-5; 7 nucleotides line up with TRBD1. Germline loops: CDR1 SNHLY, CDR2 FYNNEI. The CDR3 is made up of 15 amino acids. V was pared by 6 bases and J by 2 bases, with 7 bases of the junction left unmatched. Filled out from reference TRBV2 and TRBJ1-5, the complete variable domain reads EPEVTQTPSHQVTQMGQEVILRCVPISNHLYFYWYRQILGQKVEFLVSFYNNEISEKSEIFDDQFSVERPDGSNFTLKIRSTKLEDSAMYFCASSLTGLGNQPQHFGDGTRLSIL.